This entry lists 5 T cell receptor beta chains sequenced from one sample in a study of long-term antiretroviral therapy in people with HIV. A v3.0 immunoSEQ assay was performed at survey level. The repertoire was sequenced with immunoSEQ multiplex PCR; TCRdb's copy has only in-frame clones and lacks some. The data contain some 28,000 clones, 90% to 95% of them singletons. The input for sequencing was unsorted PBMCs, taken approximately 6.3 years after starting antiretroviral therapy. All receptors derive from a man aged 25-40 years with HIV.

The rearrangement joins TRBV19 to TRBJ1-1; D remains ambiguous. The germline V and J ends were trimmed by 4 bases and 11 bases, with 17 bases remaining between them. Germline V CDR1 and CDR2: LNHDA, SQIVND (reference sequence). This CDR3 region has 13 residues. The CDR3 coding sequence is TGTGCCAGTAGTACCCGGAGCCGCACGGCGGCTTTCTTT. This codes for CASSTRSRTAAFF.

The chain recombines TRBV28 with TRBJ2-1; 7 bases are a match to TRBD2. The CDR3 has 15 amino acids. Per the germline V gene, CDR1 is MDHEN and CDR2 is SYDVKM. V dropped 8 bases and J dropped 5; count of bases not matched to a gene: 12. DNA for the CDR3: TGTGCCAGCCGGGGACTATACAATTCCCACAATGAGCAGTTCTTC. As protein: CASRGLYNSHNEQFF.

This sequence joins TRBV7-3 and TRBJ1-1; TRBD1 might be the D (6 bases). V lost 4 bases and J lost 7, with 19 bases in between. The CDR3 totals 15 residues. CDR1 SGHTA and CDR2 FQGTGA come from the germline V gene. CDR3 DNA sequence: TGTGCCAGCAGCTCGCTGAGGGCAGGGGAGGGTGAAGCTTTCTTT. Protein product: CASSSLRAGEGEAFF.

CDR3 in amino acids: CSVFRTGSYEQYF. Here the CDR3 DNA reads TGCAGCGTTTTCAGGACAGGGTCCTACGAGCAGTACTTC. V usage is TRBV29-1 and J usage is TRBJ2-7, with 8 bases fitting TRBD1. CDR1 and CDR2 from the germline V gene are SQVTM and ANQGSEA. Trimming cost V 5 bases and J 1 base; bases outside gene matches: 4. This CDR3 has 13 amino acids.

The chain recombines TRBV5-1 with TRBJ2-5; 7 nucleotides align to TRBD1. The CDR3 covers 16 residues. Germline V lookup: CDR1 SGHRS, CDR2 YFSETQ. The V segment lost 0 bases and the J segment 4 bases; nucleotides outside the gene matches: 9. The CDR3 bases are TGCGCCAGCAGCTTGGCGTCAGGGGGTTCGTTAGAGACCCAGTACTTC. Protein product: CASSLASGGSLETQYF.